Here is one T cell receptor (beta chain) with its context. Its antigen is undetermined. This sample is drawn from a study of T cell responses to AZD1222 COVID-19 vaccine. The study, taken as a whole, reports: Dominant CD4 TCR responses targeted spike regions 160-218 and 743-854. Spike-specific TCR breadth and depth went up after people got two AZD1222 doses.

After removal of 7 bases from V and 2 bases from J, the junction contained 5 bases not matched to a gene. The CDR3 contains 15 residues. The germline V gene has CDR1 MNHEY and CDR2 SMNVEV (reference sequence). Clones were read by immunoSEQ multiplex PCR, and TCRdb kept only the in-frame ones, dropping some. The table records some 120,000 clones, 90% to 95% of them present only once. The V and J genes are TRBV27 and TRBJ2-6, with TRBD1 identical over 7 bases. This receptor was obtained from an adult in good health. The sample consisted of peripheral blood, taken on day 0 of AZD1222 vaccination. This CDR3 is CASTGDRAGANVLTF. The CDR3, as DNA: TGTGCCAGCACCGGAGACAGGGCTGGGGCCAACGTCCTGACTTTC. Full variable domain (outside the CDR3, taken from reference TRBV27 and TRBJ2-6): EAQVTQNPRYLITVTGKKLTVTCSQNMNHEYMSWYRQDPGLGLRQIYYSMNVEVTDKGDVPEGYKVSRKEKRNFPLILESPSPNQTSLYFCASTGDRAGANVLTFGAGSRLTVL.